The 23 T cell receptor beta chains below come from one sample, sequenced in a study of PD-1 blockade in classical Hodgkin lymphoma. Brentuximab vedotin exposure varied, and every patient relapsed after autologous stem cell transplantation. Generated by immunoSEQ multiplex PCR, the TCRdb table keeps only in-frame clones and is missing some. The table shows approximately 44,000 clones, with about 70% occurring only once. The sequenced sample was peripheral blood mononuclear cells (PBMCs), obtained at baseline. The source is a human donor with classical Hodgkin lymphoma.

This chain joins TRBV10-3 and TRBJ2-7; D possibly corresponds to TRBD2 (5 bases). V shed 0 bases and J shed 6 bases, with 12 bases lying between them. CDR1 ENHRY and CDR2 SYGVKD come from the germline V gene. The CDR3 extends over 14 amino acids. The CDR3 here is CAISESTVGSEQYF. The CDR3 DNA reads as TGTGCCATCAGTGAGTCCACAGTGGGGAGCGAGCAGTACTTC.

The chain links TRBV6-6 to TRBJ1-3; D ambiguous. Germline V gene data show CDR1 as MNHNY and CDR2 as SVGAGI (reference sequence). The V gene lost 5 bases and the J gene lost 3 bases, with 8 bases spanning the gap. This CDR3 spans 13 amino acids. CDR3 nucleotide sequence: TGTGCCAGCAGTCCTAGGGTTGGAAACACCATATATTTT. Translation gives CASSPRVGNTIYF.

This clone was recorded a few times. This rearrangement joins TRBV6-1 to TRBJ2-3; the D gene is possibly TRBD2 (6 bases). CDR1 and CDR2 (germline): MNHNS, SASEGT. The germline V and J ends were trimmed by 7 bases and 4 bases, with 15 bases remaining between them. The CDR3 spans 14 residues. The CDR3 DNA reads TGTGCCAGCAAGTCGGGAGTGAACGCAGATACGCAGTATTTT. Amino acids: CASKSGVNADTQYF.

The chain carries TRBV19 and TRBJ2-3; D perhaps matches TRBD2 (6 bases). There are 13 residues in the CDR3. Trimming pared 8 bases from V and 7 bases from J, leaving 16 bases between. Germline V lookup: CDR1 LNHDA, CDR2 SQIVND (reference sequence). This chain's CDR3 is CASAQTRDYTQYF. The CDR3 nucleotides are TGTGCCAGTGCACAGACTAGGGATTATACGCAGTATTTT.

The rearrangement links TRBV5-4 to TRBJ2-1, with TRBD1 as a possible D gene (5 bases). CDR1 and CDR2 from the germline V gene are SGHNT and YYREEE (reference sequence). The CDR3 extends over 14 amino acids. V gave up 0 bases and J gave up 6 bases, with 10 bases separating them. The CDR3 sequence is CASSLEPQANEQFF. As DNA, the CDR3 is TGTGCCAGCAGCTTGGAACCACAGGCCAATGAGCAGTTCTTC.

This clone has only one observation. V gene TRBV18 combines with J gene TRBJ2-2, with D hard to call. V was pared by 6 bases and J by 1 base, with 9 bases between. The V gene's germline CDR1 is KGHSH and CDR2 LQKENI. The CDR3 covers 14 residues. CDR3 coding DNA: TGTGCCAGCTCCCTGACTGAGAACACCGGGGAGCTGTTTTTT. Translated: CASSLTENTGELFF.

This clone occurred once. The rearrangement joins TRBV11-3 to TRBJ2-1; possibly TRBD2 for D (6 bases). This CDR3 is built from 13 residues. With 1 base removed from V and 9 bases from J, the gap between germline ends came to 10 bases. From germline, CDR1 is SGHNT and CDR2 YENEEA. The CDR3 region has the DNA TGTGCCAGCAGCTTAGGACTAGTGGGTGAGCAGTTCTTC. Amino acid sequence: CASSLGLVGEQFF.

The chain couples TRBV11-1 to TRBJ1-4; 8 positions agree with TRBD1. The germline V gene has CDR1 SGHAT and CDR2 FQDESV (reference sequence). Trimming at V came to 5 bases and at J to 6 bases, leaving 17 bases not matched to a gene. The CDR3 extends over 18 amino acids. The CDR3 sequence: CASSKGQGVTLQHEKLFF. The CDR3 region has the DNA TGTGCCAGCAGCAAAGGACAGGGCGTCACACTACAACATGAAAAACTGTTTTTT. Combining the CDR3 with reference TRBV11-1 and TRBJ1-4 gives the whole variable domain EAEVAQSPRYKITEKSQAVAFWCDPISGHATLYWYRQILGQGPELLVQFQDESVVDDSQLPKDRFSAERLKGVDSTLKIQPAELGDSAMYLCASSKGQGVTLQHEKLFFGSGTQLSVL.

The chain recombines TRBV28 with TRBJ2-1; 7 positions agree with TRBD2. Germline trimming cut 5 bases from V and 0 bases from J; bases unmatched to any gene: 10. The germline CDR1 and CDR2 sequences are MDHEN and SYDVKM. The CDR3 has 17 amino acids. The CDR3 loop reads CASSPAPSGNSYNEQFF. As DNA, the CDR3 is TGTGCCAGCAGTCCCGCCCCCAGCGGGAACTCCTACAATGAGCAGTTCTTC.

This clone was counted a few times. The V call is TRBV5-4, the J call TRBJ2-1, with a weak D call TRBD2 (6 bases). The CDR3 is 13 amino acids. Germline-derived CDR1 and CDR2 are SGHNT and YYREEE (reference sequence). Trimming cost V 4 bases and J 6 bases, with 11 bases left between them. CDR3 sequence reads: CASSQIGGNEQFF. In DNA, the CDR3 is TGTGCCAGCAGCCAAATCGGGGGCAATGAGCAGTTCTTC.

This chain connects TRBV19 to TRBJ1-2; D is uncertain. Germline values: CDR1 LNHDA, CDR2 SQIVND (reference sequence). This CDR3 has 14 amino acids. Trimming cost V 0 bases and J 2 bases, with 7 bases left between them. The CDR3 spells CASSIDDGNYGYTF. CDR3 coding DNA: TGTGCCAGTAGTATAGATGATGGGAACTATGGCTACACCTTC.

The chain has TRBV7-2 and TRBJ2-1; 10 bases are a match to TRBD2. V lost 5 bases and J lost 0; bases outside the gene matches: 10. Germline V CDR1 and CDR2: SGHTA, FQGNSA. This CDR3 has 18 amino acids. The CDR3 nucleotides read TGTGCCAGCAGCCTGCCCCGCAGCGGGAGGGCCTCCTACAATGAGCAGTTCTTC. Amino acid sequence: CASSLPRSGRASYNEQFF.

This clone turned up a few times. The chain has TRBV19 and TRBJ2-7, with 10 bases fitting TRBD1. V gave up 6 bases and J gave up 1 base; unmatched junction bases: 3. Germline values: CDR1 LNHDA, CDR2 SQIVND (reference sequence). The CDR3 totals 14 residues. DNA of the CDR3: TGTGCCAGTAGGACAGGGGGCGCATCCTACGAGCAGTACTTC. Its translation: CASRTGGASYEQYF.

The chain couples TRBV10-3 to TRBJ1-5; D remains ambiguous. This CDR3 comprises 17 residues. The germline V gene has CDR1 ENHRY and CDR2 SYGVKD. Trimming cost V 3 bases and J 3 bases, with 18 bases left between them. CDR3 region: CAISESNSLIHNQPQHF. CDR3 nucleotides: TGTGCCATCAGTGAATCAAACAGCCTGATCCACAATCAGCCCCAGCATTTT.

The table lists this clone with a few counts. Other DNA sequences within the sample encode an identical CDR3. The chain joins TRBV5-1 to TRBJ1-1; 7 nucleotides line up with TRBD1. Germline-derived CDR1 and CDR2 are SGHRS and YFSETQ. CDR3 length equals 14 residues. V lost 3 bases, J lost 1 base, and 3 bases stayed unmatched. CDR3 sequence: CASSWRTGNTEAFF. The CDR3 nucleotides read TGCGCCAGCAGCTGGAGGACAGGGAACACTGAAGCTTTCTTT.

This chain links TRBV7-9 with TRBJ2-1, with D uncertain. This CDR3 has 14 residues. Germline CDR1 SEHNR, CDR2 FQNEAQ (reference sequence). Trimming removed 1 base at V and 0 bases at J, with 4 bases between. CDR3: CASSLGSSYNEQFF. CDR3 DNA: TGTGCCAGCAGCTTAGGGAGCTCCTACAATGAGCAGTTCTTC.

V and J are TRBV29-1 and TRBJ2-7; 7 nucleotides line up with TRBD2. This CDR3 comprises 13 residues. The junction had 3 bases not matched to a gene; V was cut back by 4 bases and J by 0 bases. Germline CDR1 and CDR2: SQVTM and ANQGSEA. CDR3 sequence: CSVGAGNSYEQYF. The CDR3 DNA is TGCAGCGTTGGAGCGGGGAACTCCTACGAGCAGTACTTC.

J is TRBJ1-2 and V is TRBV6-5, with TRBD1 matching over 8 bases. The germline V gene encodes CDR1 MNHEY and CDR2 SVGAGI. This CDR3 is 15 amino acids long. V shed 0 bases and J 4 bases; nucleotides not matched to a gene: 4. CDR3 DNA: TGTGCCAGCAGTTACTCTTTGACAGGGGTCTATGGCTACACCTTC. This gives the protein CASSYSLTGVYGYTF.

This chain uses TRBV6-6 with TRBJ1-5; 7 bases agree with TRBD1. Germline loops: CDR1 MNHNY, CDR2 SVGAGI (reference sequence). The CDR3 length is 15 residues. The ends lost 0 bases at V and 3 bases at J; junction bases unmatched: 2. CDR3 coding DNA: TGTGCCAGCAGTTACTCGACAGGGATCAATCAGCCCCAGCATTTT. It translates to CASSYSTGINQPQHF.

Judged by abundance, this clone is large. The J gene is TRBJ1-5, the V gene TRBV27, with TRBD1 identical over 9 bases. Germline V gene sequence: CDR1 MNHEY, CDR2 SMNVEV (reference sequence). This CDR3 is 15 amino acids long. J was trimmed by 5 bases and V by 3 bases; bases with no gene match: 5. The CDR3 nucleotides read TGTGCCAGCAGTTTTGGACAGGGGTGGTATCAGCCCCAGCATTTT. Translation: CASSFGQGWYQPQHF.

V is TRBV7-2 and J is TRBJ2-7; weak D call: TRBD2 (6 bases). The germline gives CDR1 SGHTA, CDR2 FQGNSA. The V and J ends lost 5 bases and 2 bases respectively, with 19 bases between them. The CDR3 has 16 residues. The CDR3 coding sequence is TGTGCCAGCAGCCGCCTTCCGGGACTTCCCACCTACGAGCAGTACTTC. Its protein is CASSRLPGLPTYEQYF.

The DNA for the CDR3 is TGTGCCAGCAGCTTAAGCACCGGGACAGCCTTGAGCGAGCAGTACTTC. Its translation: CASSLSTGTALSEQYF. This chain uses TRBV7-3 with TRBJ2-7, with 7 bases that match TRBD1. The CDR3 spans 16 residues. The J segment lost 6 bases and the V segment lost 1 base, leaving 12 bases of the junction unmatched. The V gene's germline CDR1 is SGHTA and CDR2 FQGTGA.

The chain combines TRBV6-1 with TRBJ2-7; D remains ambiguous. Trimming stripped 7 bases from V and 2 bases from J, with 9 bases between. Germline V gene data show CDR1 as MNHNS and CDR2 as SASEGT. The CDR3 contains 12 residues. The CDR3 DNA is TGTGCCAGCACCCCCGGGCCCTACGAGCAGTACTTC. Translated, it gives CASTPGPYEQYF.